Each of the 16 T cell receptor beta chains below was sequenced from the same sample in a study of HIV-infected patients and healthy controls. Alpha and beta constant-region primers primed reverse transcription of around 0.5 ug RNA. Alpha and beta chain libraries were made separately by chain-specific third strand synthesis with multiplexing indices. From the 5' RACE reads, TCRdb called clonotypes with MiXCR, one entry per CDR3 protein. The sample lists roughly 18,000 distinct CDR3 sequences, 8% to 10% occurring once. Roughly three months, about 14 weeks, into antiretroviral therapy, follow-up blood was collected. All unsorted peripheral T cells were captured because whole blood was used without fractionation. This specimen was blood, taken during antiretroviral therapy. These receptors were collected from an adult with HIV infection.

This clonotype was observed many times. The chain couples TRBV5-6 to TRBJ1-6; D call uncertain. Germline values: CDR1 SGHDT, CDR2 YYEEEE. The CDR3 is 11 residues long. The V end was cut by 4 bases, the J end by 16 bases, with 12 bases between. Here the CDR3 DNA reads TGTGCCAGCAGCGCCGGTCCGCCGCTCCACTTT. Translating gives CASSAGPPLHF.

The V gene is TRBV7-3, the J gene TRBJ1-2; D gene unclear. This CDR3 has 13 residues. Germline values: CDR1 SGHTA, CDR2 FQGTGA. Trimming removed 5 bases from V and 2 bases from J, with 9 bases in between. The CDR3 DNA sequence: TGTGCCAGCAGCCCTGACACCAACTATGGCTACACCTTC. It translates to CASSPDTNYGYTF.

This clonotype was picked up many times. The CDR3 here is CASKRGTPQHF. CDR3 DNA: TGTGCCAGTAAGAGGGGGACGCCCCAGCATTTT. The chain uses TRBV19 and TRBJ1-5, with D perhaps TRBD1 (6 bases). V lost 7 bases to trimming and J lost 9 bases, with 10 bases between them. Germline lookup yields CDR1 LNHDA and CDR2 SQIVND (reference sequence). The CDR3 consists of 11 residues.

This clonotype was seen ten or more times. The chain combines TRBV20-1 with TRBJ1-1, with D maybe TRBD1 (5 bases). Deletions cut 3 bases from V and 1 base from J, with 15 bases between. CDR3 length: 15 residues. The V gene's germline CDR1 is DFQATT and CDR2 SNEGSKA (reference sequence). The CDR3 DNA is TGCAGTGCTAGCGGCATGGGGGGGTGGAACACTGAAGCTTTCTTT. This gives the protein CSASGMGGWNTEAFF.

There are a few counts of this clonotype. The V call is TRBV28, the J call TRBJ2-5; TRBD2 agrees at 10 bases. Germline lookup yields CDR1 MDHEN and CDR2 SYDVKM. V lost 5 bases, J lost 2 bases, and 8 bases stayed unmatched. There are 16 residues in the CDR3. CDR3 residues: CASSIPSGRYQETQYF. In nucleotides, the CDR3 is TGTGCCAGCAGTATTCCTAGCGGGAGATATCAAGAGACCCAGTACTTC.

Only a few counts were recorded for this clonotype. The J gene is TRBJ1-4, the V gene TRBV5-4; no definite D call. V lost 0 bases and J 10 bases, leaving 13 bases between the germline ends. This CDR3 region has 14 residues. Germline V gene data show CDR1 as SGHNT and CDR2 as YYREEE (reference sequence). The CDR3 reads CASSLDGGGGKLFF. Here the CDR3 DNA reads TGTGCCAGCAGCTTGGACGGCGGAGGCGGAAAACTGTTTTTT.

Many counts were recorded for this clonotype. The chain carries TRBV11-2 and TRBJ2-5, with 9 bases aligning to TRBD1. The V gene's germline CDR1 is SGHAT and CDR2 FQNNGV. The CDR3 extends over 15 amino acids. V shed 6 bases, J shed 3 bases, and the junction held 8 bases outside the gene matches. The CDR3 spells CASRSTGGWEETQYF. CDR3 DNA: TGTGCCAGCAGGTCTACAGGGGGCTGGGAAGAGACCCAGTACTTC. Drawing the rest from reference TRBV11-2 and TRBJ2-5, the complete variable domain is EAGVAQSPRYKIIEKRQSVAFWCNPISGHATLYWYQQILGQGPKLLIQFQNNGVVDDSQLPKDRFSAERLKGVDSTLKIQPAKLEDSAVYLCASRSTGGWEETQYFGPGTRLLVL.

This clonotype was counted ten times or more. CDR3 amino acids: CASSLWGASTDTQYF. DNA for the CDR3: TGTGCCAGCAGCTTATGGGGGGCCAGCACAGATACGCAGTATTTT. The rearrangement uses TRBV13 and TRBJ2-3, with D possibly called TRBD1 or TRBD2 (6 bases each). This CDR3 is 15 amino acids long. Germline CDR1 and CDR2: PRHDT and FYEKMQ (reference sequence). Between the trimmed V and J ends, which lost 2 bases and 0 bases, there was a span of 9 bases.

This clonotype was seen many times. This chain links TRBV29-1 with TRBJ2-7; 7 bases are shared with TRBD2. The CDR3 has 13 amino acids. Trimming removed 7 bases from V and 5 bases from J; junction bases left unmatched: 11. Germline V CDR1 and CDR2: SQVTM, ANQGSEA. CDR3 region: CSARTGTTHEQYF. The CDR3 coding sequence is TGCAGCGCCAGAACCGGGACTACCCACGAGCAGTACTTC.

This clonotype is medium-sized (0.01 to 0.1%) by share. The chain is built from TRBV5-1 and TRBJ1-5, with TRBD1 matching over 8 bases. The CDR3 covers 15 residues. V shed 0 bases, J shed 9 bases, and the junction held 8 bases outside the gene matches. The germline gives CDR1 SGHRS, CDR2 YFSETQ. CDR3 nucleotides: TGCGCCAGCAGCTTGGGTGGACAGGGATCTCCGCCCCAGCATTTT. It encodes CASSLGGQGSPPQHF.

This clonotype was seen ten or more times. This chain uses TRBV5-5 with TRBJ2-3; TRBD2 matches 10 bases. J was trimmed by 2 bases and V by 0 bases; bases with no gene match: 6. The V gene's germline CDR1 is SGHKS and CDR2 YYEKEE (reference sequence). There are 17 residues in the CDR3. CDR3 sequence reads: CASSLALLAGATDTQYF. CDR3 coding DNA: TGTGCCAGCAGCTTGGCCCTCCTAGCGGGGGCCACAGATACGCAGTATTTT. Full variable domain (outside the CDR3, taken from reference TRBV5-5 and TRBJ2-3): DAGVTQSPTHLIKTRGQQVTLRCSPISGHKSVSWYQQVLGQGPQFIFQYYEKEERGRGNFPDRFSARQFPNYSSELNVNALLLGDSALYLCASSLALLAGATDTQYFGPGTRLTVL.

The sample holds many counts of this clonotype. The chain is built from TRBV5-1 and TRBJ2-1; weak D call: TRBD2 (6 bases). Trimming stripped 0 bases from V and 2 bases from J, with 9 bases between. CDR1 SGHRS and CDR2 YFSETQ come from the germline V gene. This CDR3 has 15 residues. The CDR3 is CASSLVGGPYNEQFF. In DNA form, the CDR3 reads TGCGCCAGCAGCTTGGTGGGGGGACCCTACAATGAGCAGTTCTTC. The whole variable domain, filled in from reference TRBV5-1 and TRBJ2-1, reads KAGVTQTPRYLIKTRGQQVTLSCSPISGHRSVSWYQQTPGQGLQFLFEYFSETQRNKGNFPGRFSGRQFSNSRSEMNVSTLELGDSALYLCASSLVGGPYNEQFFGPGTRLTVL.

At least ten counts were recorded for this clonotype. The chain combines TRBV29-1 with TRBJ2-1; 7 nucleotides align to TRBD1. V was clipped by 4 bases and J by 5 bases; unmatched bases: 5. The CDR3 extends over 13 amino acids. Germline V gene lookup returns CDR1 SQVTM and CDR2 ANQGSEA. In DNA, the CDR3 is TGCAGCGTTGTTGGGGACAGAGACAATGAGCAGTTCTTC. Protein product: CSVVGDRDNEQFF.

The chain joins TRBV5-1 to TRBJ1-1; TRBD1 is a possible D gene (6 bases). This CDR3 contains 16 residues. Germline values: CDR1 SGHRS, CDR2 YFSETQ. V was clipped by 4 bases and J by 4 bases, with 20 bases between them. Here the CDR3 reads CASSLAGLTGPTEAFF. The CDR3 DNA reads TGCGCCAGCAGCCTTGCGGGCCTGACAGGCCCCACTGAAGCTTTCTTT.

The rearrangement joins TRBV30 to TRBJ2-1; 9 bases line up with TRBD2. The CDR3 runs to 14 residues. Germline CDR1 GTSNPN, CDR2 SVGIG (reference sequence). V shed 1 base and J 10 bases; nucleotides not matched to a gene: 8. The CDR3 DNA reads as TGTGCCTGGAGTGAGGGGACTAGCCCGATGGAGCAGTTCTTC. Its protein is CAWSEGTSPMEQFF.

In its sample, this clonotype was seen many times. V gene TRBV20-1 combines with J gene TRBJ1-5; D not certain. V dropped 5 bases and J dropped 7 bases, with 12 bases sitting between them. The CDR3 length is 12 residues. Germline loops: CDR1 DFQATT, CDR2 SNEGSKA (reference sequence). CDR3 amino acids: CSAARGSQPQHF. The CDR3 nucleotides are TGCAGTGCTGCCCGGGGTAGCCAGCCCCAGCATTTT.